This TCR beta chain was profiled in a study of blood T cell repertoires in COVID-19. Looking at the study overall: Acute-phase and convalescent COVID-19 samples originated in the United States, Italy and Spain. PBMCs, B-cell-depleted T cells, or T cells were the source of the cDNA or gDNA that made up the material.

The V and J ends lost 3 bases and 0 bases respectively, with 12 bases between them. Germline-derived CDR1 and CDR2 are GTSNPN and SVGIG (reference sequence). This CDR3 is built from 16 residues. Authors' processing steps: How many nucleated cells were present was estimated from reference gene primer amplification. Sequencing was performed with immunoSEQ multiplex PCR; in TCRdb, only in-frame clones are kept and a portion is missing. V and J calls plus clone size are reproduced from that table; the DNA served to infer D and trimming. The table includes roughly 140,000 clones, approximately 90% detected once.

The chain is built from TRBV30 and TRBJ1-6; a weak D match, TRBD1 (6 bases). The specimen sequenced was peripheral blood. This sequence originates from a woman in her sixties or seventies with active or convalescent COVID-19. CDR3 in DNA: TGTGCCTGGAGCGCAGGGGAAGGCTCCTATAATTCACCCCTCCACTTT. The encoded protein is CAWSAGEGSYNSPLHF.